Below, one T cell receptor (beta chain) is given with its context. Its antigen is as yet unknown. The sample is drawn from a study of T cell responses to AZD1222 COVID-19 vaccine. Study outcomes and limitations: With dominance at 160-218 and 743-854, vaccine-associated CD4 TCRs spanned spike.

Here immunoSEQ multiplex PCR was the method, and the copy in TCRdb shows in-frame clones only, minus some. This sample carries 160,000 or so clones, about 91% of them seen once, and the ten largest clones take around 4%. The V end was cut by 6 bases, the J end by 0 bases, with 12 bases between. Germline CDR1 and CDR2: MDHEN and SYDVKM. CDR3 length: 15 amino acids. The chain carries TRBV28 and TRBJ2-1; possibly TRBD1 for D (5 bases). The receptor's source is an adult in good health. The sequencing used peripheral blood, collected on day 0 of MenACWY control vaccination. CDR3 sequence (DNA): TGTGCCAGCAGGCGGACATTGAGCTCCTACAATGAGCAGTTCTTC. Protein sequence: CASRRTLSSYNEQFF.